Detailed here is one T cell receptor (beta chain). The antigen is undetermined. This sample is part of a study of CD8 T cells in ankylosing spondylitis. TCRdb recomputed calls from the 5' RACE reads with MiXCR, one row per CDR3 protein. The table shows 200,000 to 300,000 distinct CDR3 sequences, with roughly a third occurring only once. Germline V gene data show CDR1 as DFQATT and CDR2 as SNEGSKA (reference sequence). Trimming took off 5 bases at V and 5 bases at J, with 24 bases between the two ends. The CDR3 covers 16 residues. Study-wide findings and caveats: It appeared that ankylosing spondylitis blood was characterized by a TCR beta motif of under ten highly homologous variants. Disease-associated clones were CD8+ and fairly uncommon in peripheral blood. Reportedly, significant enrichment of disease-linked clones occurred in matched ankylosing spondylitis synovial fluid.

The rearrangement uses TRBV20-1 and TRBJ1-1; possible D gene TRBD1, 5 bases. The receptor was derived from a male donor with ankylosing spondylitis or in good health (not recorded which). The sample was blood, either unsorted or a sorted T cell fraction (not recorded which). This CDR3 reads CSAFPFDSPMGTEAFF. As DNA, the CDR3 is TGCAGTGCTTTTCCCTTCGACAGCCCCATGGGGACTGAAGCTTTCTTT.